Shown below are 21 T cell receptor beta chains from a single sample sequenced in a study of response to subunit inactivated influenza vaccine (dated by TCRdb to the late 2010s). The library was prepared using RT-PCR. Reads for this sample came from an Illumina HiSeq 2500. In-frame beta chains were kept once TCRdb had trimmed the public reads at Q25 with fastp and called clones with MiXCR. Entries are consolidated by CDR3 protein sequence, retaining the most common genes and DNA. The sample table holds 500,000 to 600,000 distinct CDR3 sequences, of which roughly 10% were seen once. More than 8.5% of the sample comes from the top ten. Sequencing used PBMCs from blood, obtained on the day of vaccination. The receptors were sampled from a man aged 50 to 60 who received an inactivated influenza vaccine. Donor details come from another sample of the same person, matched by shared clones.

The CDR3 reads CASTLTSLAGGSDTQYF. The CDR3 nucleotides are TGTGCCAGCACCTTGACCTCACTAGCGGGGGGTTCGGATACGCAGTATTTT. The V call is TRBV9, the J call TRBJ2-3; 12 nucleotides align to TRBD2. This CDR3 is 17 amino acids long. J was trimmed by 6 bases and V by 6 bases; bases with no gene match: 14. Germline CDR1 and CDR2: SGDLS and YYNGEE.

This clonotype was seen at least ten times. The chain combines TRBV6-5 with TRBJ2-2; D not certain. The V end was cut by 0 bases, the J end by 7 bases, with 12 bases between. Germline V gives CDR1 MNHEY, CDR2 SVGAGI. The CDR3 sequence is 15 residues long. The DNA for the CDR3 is TGTGCCAGCAGTTACTCTTTTAGGCTAGGCGGGGAGCTGTTTTTT. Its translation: CASSYSFRLGGELFF.

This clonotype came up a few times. CDR3 protein: CASSFNSNYEQYF. The CDR3 DNA reads TGTGCCAGCAGTTTTAACAGCAACTACGAGCAGTACTTC. This sequence joins TRBV12-3 or TRBV12-4 and TRBJ2-7, with D uncertain. The CDR3 totals 13 residues. Trimming cost V 3 bases and J 3 bases, with 9 bases left between them.

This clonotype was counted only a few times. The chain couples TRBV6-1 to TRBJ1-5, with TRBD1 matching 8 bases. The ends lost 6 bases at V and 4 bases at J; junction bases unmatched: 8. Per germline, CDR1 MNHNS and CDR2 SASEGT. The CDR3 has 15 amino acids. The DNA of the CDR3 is TGTGCCAGCAGCGCCGGGACAGGACCTAATCAGCCCCAGCATTTT. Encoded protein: CASSAGTGPNQPQHF.

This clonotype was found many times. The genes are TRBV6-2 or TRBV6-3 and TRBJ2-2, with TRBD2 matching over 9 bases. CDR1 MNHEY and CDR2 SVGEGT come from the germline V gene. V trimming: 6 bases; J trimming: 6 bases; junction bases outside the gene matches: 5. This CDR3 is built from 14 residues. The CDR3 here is CASSRGGDAGELFF. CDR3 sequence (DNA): TGTGCCAGCAGCCGCGGGGGGGACGCCGGGGAGCTGTTTTTT.

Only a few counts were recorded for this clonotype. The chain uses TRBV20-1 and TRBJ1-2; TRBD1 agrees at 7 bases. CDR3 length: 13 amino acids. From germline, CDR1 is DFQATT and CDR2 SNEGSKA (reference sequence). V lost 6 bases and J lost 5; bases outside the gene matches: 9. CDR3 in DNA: TGCAGTGCCACCACAGGGGTTGGGTATGGCTACACCTTC. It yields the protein CSATTGVGYGYTF.

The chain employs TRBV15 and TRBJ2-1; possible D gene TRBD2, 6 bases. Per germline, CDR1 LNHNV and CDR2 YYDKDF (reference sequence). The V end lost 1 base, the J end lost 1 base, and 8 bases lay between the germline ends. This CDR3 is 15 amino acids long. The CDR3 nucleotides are TGTGCCACCAGCAGAGGTAGCGGTTCCTACAATGAGCAGTTCTTC. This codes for CATSRGSGSYNEQFF.

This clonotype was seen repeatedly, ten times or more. CDR3 loop: CATRQGPDNEQFF. The CDR3 nucleotides are TGCGCCACGAGACAGGGGCCTGACAATGAGCAGTTCTTC. The rearrangement uses TRBV5-1 and TRBJ2-1; 8 nucleotides line up with TRBD1. The length of the CDR3 is 13 residues. Germline V CDR1 and CDR2: SGHRS, YFSETQ. With V trimmed by 9 bases and J by 5 bases, 7 bases remained unmatched.

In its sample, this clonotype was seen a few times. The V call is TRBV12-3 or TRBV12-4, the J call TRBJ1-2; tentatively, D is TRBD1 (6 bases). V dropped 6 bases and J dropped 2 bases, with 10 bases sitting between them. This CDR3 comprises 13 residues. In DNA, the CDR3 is TGTGCCAGCAGCTTCCAGGGGAACTATGGCTACACCTTC. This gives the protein CASSFQGNYGYTF.

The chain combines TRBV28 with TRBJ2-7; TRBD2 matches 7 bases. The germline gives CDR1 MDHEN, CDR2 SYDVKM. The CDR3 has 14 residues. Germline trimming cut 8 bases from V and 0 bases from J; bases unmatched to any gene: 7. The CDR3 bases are TGTGCCAGCCTGGGGTGGGAGGGCTCCTACGAGCAGTACTTC. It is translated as CASLGWEGSYEQYF.

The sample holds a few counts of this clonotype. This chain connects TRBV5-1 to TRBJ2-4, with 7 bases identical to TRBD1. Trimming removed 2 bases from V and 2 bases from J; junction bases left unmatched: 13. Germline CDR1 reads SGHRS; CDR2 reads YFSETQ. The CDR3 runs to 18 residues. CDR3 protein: CASSFGDSYAYSKNIQYF. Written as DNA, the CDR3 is TGCGCCAGCAGCTTCGGGGACAGCTATGCCTATTCCAAAAACATTCAGTACTTC.

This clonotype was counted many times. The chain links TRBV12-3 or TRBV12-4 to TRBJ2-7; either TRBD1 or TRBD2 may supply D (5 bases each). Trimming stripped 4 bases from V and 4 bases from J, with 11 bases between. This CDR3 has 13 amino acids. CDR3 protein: CASSSSGTYEQYF. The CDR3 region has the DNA TGTGCCAGCAGTTCTTCCGGGACGTACGAGCAGTACTTC.

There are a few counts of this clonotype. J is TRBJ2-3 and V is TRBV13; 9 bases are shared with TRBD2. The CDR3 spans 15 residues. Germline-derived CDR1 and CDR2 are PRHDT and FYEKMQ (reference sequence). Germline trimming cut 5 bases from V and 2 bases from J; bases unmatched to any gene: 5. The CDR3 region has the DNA TGTGCCAGCAGCCCTAGGACTAGCGTCACAGATACGCAGTATTTT. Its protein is CASSPRTSVTDTQYF.

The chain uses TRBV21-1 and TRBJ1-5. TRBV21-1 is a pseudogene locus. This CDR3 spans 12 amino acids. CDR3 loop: CAGGKRPGAQHF. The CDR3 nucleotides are TGTGCCGGGGGAAAGCGACCTGGGGCCCAGCATTTT.

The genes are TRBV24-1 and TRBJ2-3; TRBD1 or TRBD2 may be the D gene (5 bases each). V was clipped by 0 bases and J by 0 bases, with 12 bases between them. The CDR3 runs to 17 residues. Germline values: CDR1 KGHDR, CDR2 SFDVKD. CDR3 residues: CATSDLFGAASTDTQYF. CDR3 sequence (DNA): TGTGCCACCAGTGATTTGTTCGGGGCTGCTAGCACAGATACGCAGTATTTT.

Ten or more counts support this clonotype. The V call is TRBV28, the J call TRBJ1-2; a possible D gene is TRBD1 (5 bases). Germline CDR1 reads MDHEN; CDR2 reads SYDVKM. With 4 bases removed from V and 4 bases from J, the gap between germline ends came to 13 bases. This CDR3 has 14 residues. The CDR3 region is CASSSPGRGYGYTF. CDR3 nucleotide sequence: TGTGCCAGCAGTTCCCCAGGGAGAGGCTATGGCTACACCTTC.

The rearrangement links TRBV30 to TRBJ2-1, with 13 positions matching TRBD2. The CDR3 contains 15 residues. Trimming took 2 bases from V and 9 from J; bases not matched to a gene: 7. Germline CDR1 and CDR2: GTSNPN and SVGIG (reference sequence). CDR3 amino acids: CAWSTGLAGAVEQFF. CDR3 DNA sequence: TGTGCCTGGAGTACCGGACTAGCGGGAGCGGTTGAGCAGTTCTTC.

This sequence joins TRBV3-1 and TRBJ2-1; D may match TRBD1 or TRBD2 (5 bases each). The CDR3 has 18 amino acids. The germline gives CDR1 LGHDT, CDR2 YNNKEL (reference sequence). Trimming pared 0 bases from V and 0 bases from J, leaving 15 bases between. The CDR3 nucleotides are TGTGCCAGCAGCCAAGATGGGGCTAGCCTGAGCTCCTACAATGAGCAGTTCTTC. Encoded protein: CASSQDGASLSSYNEQFF.

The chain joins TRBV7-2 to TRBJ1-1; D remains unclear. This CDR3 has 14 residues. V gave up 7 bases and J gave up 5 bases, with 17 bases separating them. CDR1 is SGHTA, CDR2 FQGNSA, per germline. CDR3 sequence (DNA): TGTGCCAGCACCCCACATGGACTCGGGACTGAAGCTTTCTTT. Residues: CASTPHGLGTEAFF.

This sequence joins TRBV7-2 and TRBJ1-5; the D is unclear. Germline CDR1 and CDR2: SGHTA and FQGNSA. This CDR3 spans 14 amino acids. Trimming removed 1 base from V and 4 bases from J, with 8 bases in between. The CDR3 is CASSLEVENQPQHF. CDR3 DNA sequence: TGTGCCAGCAGCTTAGAGGTGGAGAATCAGCCCCAGCATTTT.

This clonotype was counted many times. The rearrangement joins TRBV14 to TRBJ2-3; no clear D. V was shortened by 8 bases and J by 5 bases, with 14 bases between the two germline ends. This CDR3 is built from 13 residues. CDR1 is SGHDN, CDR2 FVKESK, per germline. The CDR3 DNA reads TGTGCCAGCCAAGACGAGGTGCAAGATACGCAGTATTTT. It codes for CASQDEVQDTQYF. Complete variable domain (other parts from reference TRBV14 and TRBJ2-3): EAGVTQFPSHSVIEKGQTVTLRCDPISGHDNLYWYRRVMGKEIKFLLHFVKESKQDESGMPNNRFLAERTGGTYSTLKVQPAELEDSGVYFCASQDEVQDTQYFGPGTRLTVL.